Below, 3 T cell receptor beta chains from the same sample are listed, as sequenced in a study of CD4 T cells in relation to SARS-CoV-2 and coronaviruses. For these receptors, no antigen is known. Clones were sequenced by immunoSEQ multiplex PCR, and TCRdb holds only the in-frame ones, with some missing. The data hold some 43,000 clones, with roughly 87% observed a single time. The sample taken for sequencing was naive CD4+ T cells from PBMCs, cultured in vitro. The sample's subset: naive CD4+ T cells isolated by negative enrichment. The receptors originated from an adult with COVID-19.

V gene TRBV4-1 combines with J gene TRBJ2-5; D may be TRBD1 (5 bases). Germline V gene sequence: CDR1 MGHRA, CDR2 YSYEKL. The CDR3 covers 15 residues. Trimming took 1 base from V and 1 from J, leaving 10 bases between them. The CDR3 DNA is TGCGCCAGCAGCCAAGTCCTTCAGGGCCAAGAGACCCAGTACTTC. Protein product: CASSQVLQGQETQYF.

The J gene is TRBJ1-2, the V gene TRBV9; 10 bases are a match to TRBD1. The CDR3 loop spans 15 amino acids. Trimming cost V 3 bases and J 6 bases; bases outside gene matches: 8. CDR1 is SGDLS, CDR2 YYNGEE, per germline. In nucleotides, the CDR3 is TGTGCCAGCAGCGACCGAGGCGGACAGGGGGATGGCTACACCTTC. It yields the protein CASSDRGGQGDGYTF. The full variable domain, its missing parts supplied by reference TRBV9 and TRBJ1-2, is DSGVTQTPKHLITATGQRVTLRCSPRSGDLSVYWYQQSLDQGLQFLIQYYNGEERAKGNILERFSAQQFPDLHSELNLSSLELGDSALYFCASSDRGGQGDGYTFGSGTRLTVV.

The chain recombines TRBV2 with TRBJ1-6; perhaps TRBD1 as D (5 bases). This CDR3 contains 14 residues. Germline V gene lookup returns CDR1 SNHLY and CDR2 FYNNEI. The V end was cut by 9 bases, the J end by 8 bases, with 17 bases between. The CDR3, as DNA: TGTGCCAGTCAGGGAGGCCGCATGGATTCACCCCTCCACTTT. It specifies CASQGGRMDSPLHF.